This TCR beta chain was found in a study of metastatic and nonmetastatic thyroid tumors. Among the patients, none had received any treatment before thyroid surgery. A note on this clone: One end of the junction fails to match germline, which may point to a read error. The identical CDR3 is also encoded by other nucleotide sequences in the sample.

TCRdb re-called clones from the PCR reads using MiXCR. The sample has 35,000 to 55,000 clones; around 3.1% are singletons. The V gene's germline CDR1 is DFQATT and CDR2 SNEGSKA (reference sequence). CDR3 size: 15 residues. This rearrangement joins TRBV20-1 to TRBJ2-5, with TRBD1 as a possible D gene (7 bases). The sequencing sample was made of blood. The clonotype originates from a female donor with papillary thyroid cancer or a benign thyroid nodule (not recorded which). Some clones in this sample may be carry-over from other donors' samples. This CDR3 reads CSEPRVRGRGETQYF. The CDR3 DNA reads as TGCAGTGAGCCCCGGGTTAGGGGGCGCGGGGAGACGCAGTACTTC.